These 8 T cell receptor beta chains originate from one sample sequenced in a study of blood T cells in healthy people across ages. A J-beta primer mix and a sample-barcoded 5' primer were used in a second PCR of about 7 to 12 cycles. TCRdb reprocessed the 5' RACE reads with MiXCR, giving one entry per CDR3 protein. The sample shows about 580,000 distinct CDR3 sequences, around 48% of them seen only once. Source material: blood. These receptors all come from an elderly man in good health.

This clonotype was picked up a small number of times. V is TRBV7-9 and J is TRBJ2-1; 11 nucleotides line up with TRBD2. The CDR3 has 17 residues. After removal of 1 base from V and 10 bases from J, the junction contained 12 bases not matched to a gene. Germline V gives CDR1 SEHNR, CDR2 FQNEAQ (reference sequence). This CDR3 is CASSLGWGSGRAEEQFF. The CDR3 DNA follows: TGTGCCAGCAGCTTAGGTTGGGGTAGCGGGAGGGCAGAAGAGCAGTTCTTC.

This clonotype occurred a few times. The chain joins TRBV20-1 to TRBJ1-6, with a tentative D call TRBD1 (5 bases). Germline lookup yields CDR1 DFQATT and CDR2 SNEGSKA (reference sequence). V shed 7 bases and J shed 3 bases, with 13 bases lying between them. The CDR3 length is 14 residues. The CDR3 nucleotides read TGCAGTGTTGGGGCCTATAACTATAATTCACCCCTCCACTTT. Residues: CSVGAYNYNSPLHF.

J is TRBJ1-2 and V is TRBV7-2; D may be TRBD1 (5 bases). The CDR3 sequence is 17 residues long. CDR1 is SGHTA, CDR2 FQGNSA, per germline. Trimming removed 7 bases from V and 1 base from J, with 22 bases in between. This CDR3 is CASTLWGELVVNYGYTF. The CDR3 DNA reads as TGTGCCAGCACCTTGTGGGGGGAACTGGTTGTTAACTATGGCTACACCTTC.

The J gene is TRBJ2-7, the V gene TRBV4-1; no clear D. V lost 3 bases and J lost 7, with 22 bases in between. CDR1 MGHRA and CDR2 YSYEKL come from the germline V gene. This CDR3 has 16 amino acids. CDR3 sequence: CASSQALLGFVGEQYF. The CDR3 DNA reads TGCGCCAGCAGCCAGGCCCTTTTGGGGTTCGTTGGTGAGCAGTACTTC.

This rearrangement joins TRBV28 to TRBJ1-1; TRBD1 is a possible D gene (6 bases). The CDR3 is 15 amino acids. Germline CDR1 reads MDHEN; CDR2 reads SYDVKM. Between the trimmed V and J ends, which lost 6 bases and 11 bases, there was a span of 25 bases. The CDR3 bases are TGTGCCAGCAGCCCCCCCCGGGGGGCCCTACCAAGTGCTTTCTTT. This gives the protein CASSPPRGALPSAFF.

This clonotype was seen a handful of times. This CDR3 reads CASSLGVSRSSYEQYF. The CDR3 DNA reads as TGCGCCAGCAGCTTGGGGGTATCGAGGAGCTCCTACGAGCAGTACTTC. The chain employs TRBV5-1 and TRBJ2-7; D unclear. V was clipped by 0 bases and J by 0 bases, with 13 bases between them. Germline V gives CDR1 SGHRS, CDR2 YFSETQ. The CDR3 spans 16 residues.

The V gene is TRBV20-1, the J gene TRBJ2-7; D is possibly TRBD2 (7 bases). V gave up 0 bases and J gave up 0 bases, with 15 bases separating them. The germline V gene has CDR1 DFQATT and CDR2 SNEGSKA (reference sequence). This CDR3 has 16 residues. This CDR3 is CSARDSRGGSSYEQYF. For the CDR3, the DNA is TGCAGTGCTAGAGATTCCCGCGGGGGCAGCTCCTACGAGCAGTACTTC.

This clonotype was seen repeatedly, ten times or more. This chain uses TRBV6-1 with TRBJ2-1; 12 bases are a match to TRBD2. Germline V CDR1 and CDR2: MNHNS, SASEGT. V lost 5 bases and J lost 0; bases outside the gene matches: 17. The CDR3 loop spans 21 amino acids. The CDR3 reads CASSKSPLAGGFRSSYNEQFF. CDR3 nucleotide sequence: TGTGCCAGCAGTAAATCTCCACTAGCGGGGGGCTTCAGGAGCTCCTACAATGAGCAGTTCTTC.